The 26 T cell receptor beta chains below were found in one sample sequenced in a study of CD8 T cells in ankylosing spondylitis. One entry per CDR3 protein, called by TCRdb with MiXCR from the 5' RACE reads. In the table there are some 340,000 distinct CDR3 sequences, roughly 14% of which are singletons. The material sequenced was blood, either unsorted or a sorted T cell fraction (not recorded which). The origin of the receptors is a male donor with ankylosing spondylitis or in good health (not recorded which).

The rearrangement uses TRBV29-1 and TRBJ2-5, with 14 bases lining up with TRBD2. Germline V gene lookup returns CDR1 SQVTM and CDR2 ANQGSEA. Trimming removed 0 bases from V and 7 bases from J; junction bases left unmatched: 13. This CDR3 spans 18 amino acids. The DNA for the CDR3 is TGCAGCGTTGAAGATGCCTGGACTAGCGGGGGGCCACCAGGGACCCAGTACTTC. Residues: CSVEDAWTSGGPPGTQYF.

CDR3 amino acids: CASSEEAVYEQYF. DNA of the CDR3: TGCGCCAGCAGTGAGGAGGCCGTCTACGAGCAGTACTTC. The chain couples TRBV10-2 to TRBJ2-7, with D unresolved. V was pared by 2 bases and J by 3 bases, with 8 bases between. Germline-derived CDR1 and CDR2 are WSHSY and SAAADI. The CDR3 sequence is 13 residues long.

In its sample, this clonotype was seen a few times. The chain couples TRBV29-1 to TRBJ2-3, with a tentative D call TRBD1 (5 bases). V was pared by 3 bases and J by 5 bases, with 6 bases between. The germline gives CDR1 SQVTM, CDR2 ANQGSEA. The CDR3 is 11 amino acids. The CDR3, as DNA: TGCAGCGTTGACAGGGAAGATACGCAGTATTTT. It yields the protein CSVDREDTQYF.

The chain carries TRBV20-1 and TRBJ2-7; D possibly corresponds to TRBD2 (5 bases). Trimming pared 6 bases from V and 5 bases from J, leaving 17 bases between. The germline V gene encodes CDR1 DFQATT and CDR2 SNEGSKA (reference sequence). The length of the CDR3 is 13 residues. In nucleotides, the CDR3 is TGCAGTGCATCGGGAACCCACGGGGACGAGCAGTACTTC. This sequence encodes CSASGTHGDEQYF.

The chain joins TRBV29-1 to TRBJ2-5; tentative D call: TRBD2 (6 bases). Germline CDR1 is SQVTM and CDR2 is ANQGSEA. This CDR3 has 12 residues. V was trimmed by 7 bases and J by 5 bases, leaving 14 bases between them. CDR3 amino acids: CSAEGGEETQYF. In nucleotides, the CDR3 is TGCAGCGCGGAGGGTGGGGAGGAGACCCAGTACTTC.

The chain joins TRBV12-3 or TRBV12-4 to TRBJ2-2; 7 nucleotides match TRBD1. J lost 6 bases, V lost 5 bases, and 18 bases had no gene match. This CDR3 region has 18 residues. The CDR3 coding sequence is TGTGCCAGCAGTCCACCCGGCCTCTGGGACAGCAATTCCGGGGAGCTGTTTTTT. It is translated as CASSPPGLWDSNSGELFF.

V gene TRBV5-1 combines with J gene TRBJ2-7, with a weak D call TRBD1 (5 bases). The CDR3 runs to 13 residues. The V gene's germline CDR1 is SGHRS and CDR2 YFSETQ. V was pared by 0 bases and J by 5 bases, with 9 bases between. The CDR3 region has the DNA TGCGCCAGCAGCTTGGATAGGGGCGACGAGCAGTACTTC. Protein: CASSLDRGDEQYF.

The rearrangement links TRBV5-1 to TRBJ2-3; TRBD2 matches 8 bases. The CDR3 is made up of 15 amino acids. Unmatched junction bases numbered 2, after V lost 2 bases and J lost 0 bases. Germline V gene sequence: CDR1 SGHRS, CDR2 YFSETQ. The chain's CDR3 is CASSFSGESTDTQYF. The DNA for the CDR3 is TGCGCCAGCAGCTTTAGCGGGGAAAGCACAGATACGCAGTATTTT.

Many counts were recorded for this clonotype. V gene TRBV29-1 combines with J gene TRBJ2-5; TRBD1 aligns across 9 bases. CDR1 and CDR2 from the germline V gene are SQVTM and ANQGSEA. Unmatched junction bases numbered 2, after V lost 6 bases and J lost 3 bases. The CDR3 runs 12 residues. The CDR3 region is CSVRQGEETQYF. CDR3 DNA sequence: TGCAGCGTGAGACAGGGGGAAGAGACCCAGTACTTC. The whole variable domain, filled in from reference TRBV29-1 and TRBJ2-5, reads SAVISQKPSRDICQRGTSLTIQCQVDSQVTMMFWYRQQPGQSLTLIATANQGSEATYESGFVIDKFPISRPNLTFSTLTVSNMSPEDSSIYLCSVRQGEETQYFGPGTRLLVL.

The V call is TRBV12-3 or TRBV12-4, the J call TRBJ1-2; D possibly corresponds to TRBD1 (5 bases). The V and J ends lost 7 bases and 8 bases respectively, with 20 bases between them. The CDR3 has 14 residues. The CDR3 DNA reads TGTGCCAGCACCCAGACGGCCTTATGGGGGGGCTACACCTTC. This gives the protein CASTQTALWGGYTF.

The chain links TRBV5-6 to TRBJ2-2, with D perhaps TRBD2 (5 bases). The CDR3 length is 15 residues. Germline V gene sequence: CDR1 SGHDT, CDR2 YYEEEE. Trimming removed 2 bases from V and 3 bases from J, with 11 bases in between. Here the CDR3 reads CASSFRGYDTGELFF. The CDR3 nucleotides read TGTGCCAGCAGCTTCCGGGGATACGACACCGGGGAGCTGTTTTTT.

In DNA form, the CDR3 reads TGTGCCTGTCAGGACAGGCGGCGTCCCGGGGAGCTGTTTTTT. Translating gives CACQDRRRPGELFF. This rearrangement joins TRBV30 to TRBJ2-2; TRBD1 matches at 7 bases. Trimming at V came to 6 bases and at J to 6 bases, leaving 10 bases not matched to a gene. Germline CDR1 GTSNPN, CDR2 SVGIG (reference sequence). The CDR3 extends over 14 amino acids.

This chain uses TRBV9 with TRBJ2-7; D may be TRBD1 (6 bases). Per the germline V gene, CDR1 is SGDLS and CDR2 is YYNGEE. Trimming cost V 0 bases and J 0 bases, with 10 bases left between them. The CDR3 runs 15 residues. The DNA of the CDR3 is TGTGCCAGCAGCGTAGGGCAGGGGACCTCCTACGAGCAGTACTTC. Its translation: CASSVGQGTSYEQYF.

This sequence joins TRBV5-1 and TRBJ2-1, with 7 bases aligning to TRBD2. The CDR3 spans 14 residues. The germline gives CDR1 SGHRS, CDR2 YFSETQ. V was clipped by 3 bases and J by 1 base; unmatched bases: 1. The CDR3 nucleotides read TGCGCCAGCAGCTATAGCGGGTCCTACAATGAGCAGTTCTTC. The encoded protein is CASSYSGSYNEQFF.

This clonotype has just a few counts. The J gene is TRBJ1-2, the V gene TRBV12-3 or TRBV12-4; D is perhaps TRBD1 (5 bases). This CDR3 has 14 amino acids. V was trimmed by 8 bases and J by 0 bases, leaving 13 bases between them. CDR3: CASAGTAANYGYTF. Here the CDR3 DNA reads TGTGCCAGCGCCGGGACGGCGGCTAACTATGGCTACACCTTC.

This clonotype occurred a few times. This chain links TRBV5-1 with TRBJ2-3; tentative D call: TRBD2 (5 bases). The CDR3 runs to 14 residues. The germline CDR1 and CDR2 sequences are SGHRS and YFSETQ. V was pared by 7 bases and J by 2 bases, with 14 bases between. The CDR3 region has the DNA TGCGCCAGCTCCTCGGCGGGCCCCACAGATACGCAGTATTTT. Translating gives CASSSAGPTDTQYF.

The table lists this clonotype with many counts. V usage is TRBV5-1 and J usage is TRBJ2-2, with D uncertain. This CDR3 is 14 amino acids long. In germline, CDR1 is SGHRS, CDR2 YFSETQ. V was cut by 0 bases and J by 1 base, with 4 bases left in between. The CDR3 region has the DNA TGCGCCAGCAGCTTGGAGCTGAACACCGGGGAGCTGTTTTTT. Its protein product is CASSLELNTGELFF.

This clonotype was counted ten times or more. The J gene is TRBJ2-2, the V gene TRBV12-3 or TRBV12-4; no clear D gene. Trimming pared 4 bases from V and 7 bases from J, leaving 10 bases between. CDR3 length: 13 amino acids. CDR3 coding DNA: TGTGCCAGCAGTTGGACGTCAGGCGGGGAGCTGTTTTTT. This encodes CASSWTSGGELFF.

There are a few counts of this clonotype. J is TRBJ2-2 and V is TRBV24-1; 9 nucleotides align to TRBD2. The junction had 5 bases not matched to a gene; V was cut back by 10 bases and J by 3 bases. From germline, CDR1 is KGHDR and CDR2 SFDVKD. The CDR3 is made up of 14 amino acids. The DNA of the CDR3 is TGTGCCACACGCGGGAGGGCCGACACCGGGGAGCTGTTTTTT. Translation: CATRGRADTGELFF.

This clonotype was counted only a few times. The chain uses TRBV12-3 or TRBV12-4 and TRBJ2-2; D might be TRBD2 (6 bases). The CDR3 runs to 16 residues. V shed 2 bases and J shed 0 bases, with 10 bases lying between them. CDR3 residues: CASSLTGVTNTGELFF. In DNA, the CDR3 is TGTGCCAGCAGTTTAACGGGGGTAACGAACACCGGGGAGCTGTTTTTT.

This clonotype was seen only a few times. The chain combines TRBV20-1 with TRBJ2-7, with D unclear. The CDR3 extends over 11 amino acids. Germline V lookup: CDR1 DFQATT, CDR2 SNEGSKA (reference sequence). Trimming took off 3 bases at V and 7 bases at J, with 10 bases between the two ends. The CDR3 here is CSARAEEEQYF. In DNA, the CDR3 is TGCAGTGCTAGGGCCGAGGAAGAGCAGTACTTC.

CDR3 in amino acids: CASSQALAGTGELFF. The CDR3 DNA reads TGTGCCAGCAGCCAAGCACTAGCGGGCACCGGGGAGCTGTTTTTT. This sequence joins TRBV3-1 and TRBJ2-2; 9 nucleotides line up with TRBD2. This CDR3 has 15 amino acids. Germline CDR1 reads LGHDT; CDR2 reads YNNKEL (reference sequence). Unmatched junction bases numbered 1, after V lost 1 base and J lost 4 bases.

This clonotype has just a few counts. This chain uses TRBV10-3 with TRBJ2-1; 9 nucleotides match TRBD1. This CDR3 spans 13 amino acids. The V gene end was trimmed by 10 bases and the J gene end by 6 bases; junction bases not matched to a gene: 7. Germline loops: CDR1 ENHRY, CDR2 SYGVKD. CDR3 sequence (DNA): TGTGCCACTGGGACAGGGCAGATCAATGAGCAGTTCTTC. It specifies CATGTGQINEQFF.

This clonotype has a handful of counts. As DNA, the CDR3 is TGTGCCAGCAGTTTAAACATAAATCGCTACGAGCAGTACTTC. Its protein product is CASSLNINRYEQYF. J is TRBJ2-7 and V is TRBV12-3 or TRBV12-4; no reliable D call. V lost 2 bases, J lost 3 bases, and 11 bases lay in between. This CDR3 is 14 amino acids long.

The sample holds a few counts of this clonotype. This chain connects TRBV5-6 to TRBJ1-2; D is ambiguous. V was cut by 1 base and J by 6 bases, with 4 bases left in between. The V gene's germline CDR1 is SGHDT and CDR2 YYEEEE. The length of the CDR3 is 11 residues. The CDR3, as DNA: TGTGCCAGCAGCTTGACCCATGGCTACACCTTC. Its protein product is CASSLTHGYTF.

This clonotype was counted only a few times. This chain links TRBV3-1 with TRBJ2-1; D remains unclear. This CDR3 is built from 12 residues. Between the trimmed V and J ends, which lost 4 bases and 2 bases, there was a span of 3 bases. CDR1 and CDR2 from the germline V gene are LGHDT and YNNKEL (reference sequence). The CDR3 nucleotides read TGTGCCAGCAGCCCGGCCTACAATGAGCAGTTCTTC. It specifies CASSPAYNEQFF.